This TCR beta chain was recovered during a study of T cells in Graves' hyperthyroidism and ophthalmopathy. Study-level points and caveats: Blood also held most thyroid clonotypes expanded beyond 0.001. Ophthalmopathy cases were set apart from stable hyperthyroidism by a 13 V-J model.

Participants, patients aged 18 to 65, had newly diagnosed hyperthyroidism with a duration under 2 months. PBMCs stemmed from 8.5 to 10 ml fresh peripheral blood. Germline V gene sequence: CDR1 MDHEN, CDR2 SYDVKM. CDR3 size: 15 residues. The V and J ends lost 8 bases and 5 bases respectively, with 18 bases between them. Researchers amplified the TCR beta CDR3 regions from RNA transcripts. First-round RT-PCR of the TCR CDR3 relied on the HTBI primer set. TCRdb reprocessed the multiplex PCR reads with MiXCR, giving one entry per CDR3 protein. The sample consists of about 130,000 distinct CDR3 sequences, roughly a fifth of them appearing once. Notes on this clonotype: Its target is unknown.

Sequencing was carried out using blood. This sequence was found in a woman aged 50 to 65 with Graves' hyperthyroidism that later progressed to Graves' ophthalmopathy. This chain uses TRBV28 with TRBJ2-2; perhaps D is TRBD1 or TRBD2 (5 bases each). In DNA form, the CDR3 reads TGTGCCAGCGGCCTACCGGGGACGGGGACCGGGGAGCTGTTTTTT. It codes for CASGLPGTGTGELFF.